Only one count was recorded for the clone carrying this TCR beta chain. CDR3 length: 17 amino acids. Germline CDR1 LGHDT, CDR2 YNNKEL (reference sequence). Trimming took 4 bases from V and 8 from J; bases not matched to a gene: 13. The data belong to a study of blood T cell repertoires in COVID-19. On the study more broadly: The study drew acute and convalescent COVID-19 samples from the United States, Italy and Spain. In each case, the material was cDNA or gDNA derived from T cells, B-cell-depleted T cells, or PBMCs.

Per the original data handling: Reference gene primer amplification gave nucleated cell count estimates. The protocol was immunoSEQ multiplex PCR, while the TCRdb copy is restricted to in-frame clones and leaves out a portion. The V and J calls and clone size are taken from that table; D and trimming were inferred from the DNA. The sample includes about 380,000 clones, approximately 77% of them seen just once. The rearrangement uses TRBV3-1 (or the pseudogene TRBV3-2) and TRBJ2-1; TRBD2 agrees at 11 bases. This sequence was found in a human donor with acute or convalescent COVID-19. The donor label of this sample is uncertain. The sample was peripheral blood. DNA for the CDR3: TGTGCCAGCAGCCCCCCCCGGAGGGTAGCGGGGGGGGATGAGCAGTTCTTC. Amino acid sequence: CASSPPRRVAGGDEQFF.